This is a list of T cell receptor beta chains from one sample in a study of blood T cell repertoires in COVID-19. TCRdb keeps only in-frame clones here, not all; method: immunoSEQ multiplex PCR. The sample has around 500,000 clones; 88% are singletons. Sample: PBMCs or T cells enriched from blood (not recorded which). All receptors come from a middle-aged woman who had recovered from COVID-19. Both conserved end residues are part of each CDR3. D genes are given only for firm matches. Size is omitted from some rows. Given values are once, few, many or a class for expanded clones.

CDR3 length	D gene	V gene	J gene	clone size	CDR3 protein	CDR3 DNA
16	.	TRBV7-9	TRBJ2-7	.	CASSLALGGAAYEQYF	TGTGCCAGCAGCTTAGCGCTGGGGGGTGCTGCCTACGAGCAGTACTTC
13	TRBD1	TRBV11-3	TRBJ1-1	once	CASSYDRDTEAFF	TGTGCCAGCAGCTACGACAGGGACACTGAAGCTTTCTTT
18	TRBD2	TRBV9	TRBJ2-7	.	CASSVAPGLAGESYEQYF	TGTGCCAGCAGCGTAGCCCCAGGACTAGCGGGAGAGTCCTACGAGCAGTACTTC
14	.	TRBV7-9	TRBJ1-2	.	CASSITGSSGGYTF	TGTGCCAGCAGTATTACAGGGAGCTCTGGGGGCTACACCTTC
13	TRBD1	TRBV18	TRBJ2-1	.	CASSPDRNNEQFF	TGTGCCAGCTCACCGGACAGGAACAATGAGCAGTTCTTC
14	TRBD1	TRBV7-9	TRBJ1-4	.	CASSLTGGDEKLFF	TGTGCCAGCAGCTTAACAGGGGGGGATGAAAAACTGTTTTTT
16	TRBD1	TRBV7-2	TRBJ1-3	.	CASSPRRTGGGNTIYF	TGTGCCAGCAGCCCCCGAAGGACAGGAGGAGGAAACACCATATATTTT
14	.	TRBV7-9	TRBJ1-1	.	CASMGGGGRTEAFF	TGTGCCAGCATGGGTGGGGGAGGGCGGACTGAAGCTTTCTTT
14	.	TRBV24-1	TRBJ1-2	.	CATSDFGLNYGYTF	TGTGCCACCAGTGATTTCGGTCTTAACTATGGCTACACCTTC
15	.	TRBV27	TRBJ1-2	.	CASSLRGKGNYGYTF	TGTGCCAGCAGTTTAAGGGGGAAGGGAAACTATGGCTACACCTTC
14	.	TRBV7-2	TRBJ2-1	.	CASSWEALYNEQFF	TGTGCCAGCAGCTGGGAGGCCCTCTACAATGAGCAGTTCTTC
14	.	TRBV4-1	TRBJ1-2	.	CASSQNVGASGYTF	TGCGCCAGCAGCCAGAATGTGGGGGCGTCCGGCTACACCTTC
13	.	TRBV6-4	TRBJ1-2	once	CASSERVGYGYTF	TGTGCCAGCAGTGAGAGGGTCGGTTATGGCTACACCTTC
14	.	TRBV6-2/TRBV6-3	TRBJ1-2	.	CASGLLTSLYGYTF	TGTGCCAGCGGCCTTCTGACATCCCTCTATGGCTACACCTTC
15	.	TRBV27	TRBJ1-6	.	CASRVWSSYNSPLHF	TGTGCCAGCAGGGTTTGGAGCTCCTATAATTCACCCCTCCACTTT
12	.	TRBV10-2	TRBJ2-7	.	CASRGLVFEQYF	TGCGCCAGCAGGGGACTCGTCTTCGAGCAGTACTTC
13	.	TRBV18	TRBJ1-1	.	CASSGQENTEAFF	TGTGCCAGCTCAGGGCAGGAGAACACTGAAGCTTTCTTT
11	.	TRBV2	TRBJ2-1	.	CASTRVVEQFF	TGTGCCAGCACCCGAGTCGTTGAGCAGTTCTTC
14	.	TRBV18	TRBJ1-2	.	CASSFSGSPYGYTF	TGTGCCAGCTCATTCTCCGGGAGCCCCTATGGCTACACCTTC
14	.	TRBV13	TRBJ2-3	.	CASTEGRSTDTQYF	TGTGCCAGCACCGAGGGGAGGAGCACAGATACGCAGTATTTT
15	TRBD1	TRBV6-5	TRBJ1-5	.	CASSRRQGSNQPQHF	TGTGCCAGCAGCAGGAGACAGGGGAGCAATCAGCCCCAGCATTTT
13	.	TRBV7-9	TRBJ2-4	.	CASSLAFRNIQYF	TGTGCCAGCAGCTTAGCCTTCAGAAACATTCAGTACTTC
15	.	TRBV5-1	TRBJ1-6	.	CASSPGTLDNSPLHF	TGCGCCAGCAGCCCCGGGACACTTGATAATTCACCCCTCCACTTT
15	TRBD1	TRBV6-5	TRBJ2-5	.	CASSYGTGGQETQYF	TGTGCCAGCAGTTACGGGACAGGGGGCCAAGAGACCCAGTACTTC
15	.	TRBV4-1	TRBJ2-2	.	CASSQNGRNTGELFF	TGCGCCAGCAGCCAGAATGGGCGGAACACCGGGGAGCTGTTTTTT
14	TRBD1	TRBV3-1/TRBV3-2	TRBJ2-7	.	CASSQPGQGAPGYF	TGTGCCAGCAGCCAACCGGGACAGGGGGCCCCCGGGTACTTC
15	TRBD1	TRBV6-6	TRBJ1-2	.	CASSSNGQGAYGYTF	TGTGCCAGCAGCTCGAATGGACAGGGCGCCTATGGCTACACCTTC
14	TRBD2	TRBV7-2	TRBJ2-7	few	CASSPGLAGNEQYF	TGTGCCAGCAGCCCGGGACTAGCGGGAAACGAGCAGTACTTC
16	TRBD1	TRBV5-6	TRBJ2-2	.	CASSFGQGYDTGELFF	TGTGCCAGCAGCTTTGGACAGGGCTATGACACCGGGGAGCTGTTTTTT
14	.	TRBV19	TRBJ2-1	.	CASSIFGGSGEQFF	TGTGCCAGTAGTATTTTTGGCGGATCAGGGGAGCAGTTCTTC
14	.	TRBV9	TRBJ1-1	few	CASSVDGGGTEAFF	TGTGCCAGCAGCGTAGACGGGGGAGGGACTGAAGCTTTCTTT
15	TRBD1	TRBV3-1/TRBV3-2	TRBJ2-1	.	CASSLKRDSNNEQFF	TGTGCCAGCAGCCTAAAAAGGGACAGTAACAATGAGCAGTTCTTC
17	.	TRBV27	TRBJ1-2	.	CASSLVSLDTANYGYTF	TGTGCCAGCAGTTTAGTCTCCTTAGACACAGCTAACTATGGCTACACCTTC
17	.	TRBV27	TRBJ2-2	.	CASSFRSRQANTGELFF	TGTGCCAGCAGTTTTCGGTCCCGACAGGCGAACACCGGGGAGCTGTTTTTT
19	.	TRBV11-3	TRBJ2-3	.	CASSLVHLAAGVGTDTQYF	TGTGCCAGCAGCTTAGTTCATTTGGCTGCCGGGGTGGGCACAGATACGCAGTATTTT
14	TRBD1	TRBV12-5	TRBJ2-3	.	CASGAGTGYDTQYF	TGTGCTAGTGGAGCCGGGACAGGGTACGATACGCAGTATTTT
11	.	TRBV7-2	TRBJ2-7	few	CASSLSDEQYF	TGTGCCAGCAGCTTAAGCGACGAGCAGTACTTC
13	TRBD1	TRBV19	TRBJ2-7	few	CASSLTGVHEQYF	TGTGCCAGTAGCTTGACAGGGGTCCACGAGCAGTACTTC
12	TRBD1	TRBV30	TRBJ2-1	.	CAWSVPGTGPFF	TGTGCCTGGAGTGTACCCGGGACAGGGCCTTTCTTC
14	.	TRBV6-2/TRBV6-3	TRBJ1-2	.	CASSPGPRDYGYTF	TGTGCCAGCAGCCCGGGGCCCAGGGACTATGGCTACACCTTC
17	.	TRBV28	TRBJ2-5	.	CASSLGAEPIRRETQYF	TGTGCCAGCAGTCTCGGAGCGGAACCTATACGGCGTGAGACCCAGTACTTC
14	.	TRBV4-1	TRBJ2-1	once	CASSPLGLTNEQFF	TGCGCCAGCAGTCCCTTAGGACTAACCAATGAGCAGTTCTTC
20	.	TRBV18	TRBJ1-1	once	CASSPTPVILRGYGDTEAFF	TGTGCCAGCTCACCTACACCCGTAATACTAAGGGGGTATGGGGACACTGAAGCTTTCTTT
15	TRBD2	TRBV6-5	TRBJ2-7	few	CASSYSPSGSYEQYF	TGTGCCAGCAGTTACTCTCCTAGCGGGAGCTACGAGCAGTACTTC
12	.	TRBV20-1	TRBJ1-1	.	CSASFLGVQAFF	TGCAGTGCTAGTTTTCTGGGAGTTCAAGCTTTCTTT
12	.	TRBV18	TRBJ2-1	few	CASSPTSAEQFF	TGTGCCAGCTCACCAACTTCCGCTGAGCAGTTCTTC
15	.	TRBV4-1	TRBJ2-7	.	CASSQGPPASLEQYF	TGCGCCAGCAGCCAAGGGCCTCCCGCCTCCCTCGAGCAGTACTTC
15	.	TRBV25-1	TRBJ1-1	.	CASSESEEVSTEAFF	TGTGCCAGCAGTGAATCGGAGGAGGTAAGCACTGAAGCTTTCTTT
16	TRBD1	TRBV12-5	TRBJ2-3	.	CASGSGQGTWTDTQYF	TGTGCTAGTGGATCTGGACAGGGAACTTGGACAGATACGCAGTATTTT
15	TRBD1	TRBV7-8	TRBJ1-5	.	CASSIQGDSNQPQHF	TGTGCCAGCAGCATACAGGGGGATAGCAATCAGCCCCAGCATTTT
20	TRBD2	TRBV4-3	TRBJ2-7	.	CASSQEWVNSGSPDPYEQYF	TGCGCCAGCAGCCAAGAATGGGTGAATAGCGGGAGTCCAGATCCCTACGAGCAGTACTTC
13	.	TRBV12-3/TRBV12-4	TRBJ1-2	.	CASRTERVGGYTF	TGTGCCAGCAGGACTGAGAGGGTTGGTGGCTACACCTTC
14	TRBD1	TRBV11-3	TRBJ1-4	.	CASRLTGVGEKLFF	TGTGCCAGCAGGCTGACAGGGGTGGGTGAAAAACTGTTTTTT
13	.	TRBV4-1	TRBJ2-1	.	CASSQWTNYEQFF	TGCGCCAGCAGCCAATGGACTAACTATGAGCAGTTCTTC
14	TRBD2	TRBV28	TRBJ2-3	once	CASSPLAGADTQYF	TGTGCCAGCAGTCCGCTAGCGGGAGCAGATACGCAGTATTTT